This T cell receptor beta chain is from a study of PD-1 blockade in classical Hodgkin lymphoma. Study-level points and caveats: Similar baseline diversity was found in complete responders and newly diagnosed patients.

Time point reported: cycle 4 day 1 (C4D1), after six to seven weeks of nivolumab. Each of the patients experienced relapse following autologous stem cell transplantation, and their brentuximab vedotin exposure differed. The CDR3 spans 15 residues. V dropped 6 bases and J dropped 3; count of bases not matched to a gene: 4. Germline values: CDR1 MNHEY, CDR2 SMNVEV (reference sequence). About this clone itself: The antigen is not known.

Profiling relied on immunoSEQ multiplex PCR, and the TCRdb table lists in-frame clones only, not all of them. In the table there are 85,000 to 90,000 clones, approximately 90% of which are singletons. This TCR derives from a human donor with classical Hodgkin lymphoma. The genes are TRBV27 and TRBJ2-2; 10 nucleotides line up with TRBD1. Sample: peripheral blood mononuclear cells (PBMCs), taken before the fourth cycle of nivolumab. DNA for the CDR3: TGTGCCAGCAGCCTCGGGACAGGGGACACCGGGGAGCTGTTTTTT. It yields the protein CASSLGTGDTGELFF.